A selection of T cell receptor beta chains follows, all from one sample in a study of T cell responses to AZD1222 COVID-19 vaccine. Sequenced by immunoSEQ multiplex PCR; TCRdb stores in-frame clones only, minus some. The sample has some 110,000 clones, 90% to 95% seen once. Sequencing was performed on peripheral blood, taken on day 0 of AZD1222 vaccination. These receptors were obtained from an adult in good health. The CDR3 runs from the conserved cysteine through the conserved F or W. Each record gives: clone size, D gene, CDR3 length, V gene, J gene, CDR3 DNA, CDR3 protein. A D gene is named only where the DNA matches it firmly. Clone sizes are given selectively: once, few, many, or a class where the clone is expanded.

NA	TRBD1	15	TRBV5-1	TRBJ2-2	TGCGCCAGCAGCTTGGACAGGGGGAACACCGGGGAGCTGTTTTTT	CASSLDRGNTGELFF
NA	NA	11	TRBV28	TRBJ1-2	TGTGCCAGCAGTTTAGTCGACGGCTACACCTTC	CASSLVDGYTF
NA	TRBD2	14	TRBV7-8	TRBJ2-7	TGTGCCAGCAGCCTATCCGGGACTAGAACCGAGCAGTACTTC	CASSLSGTRTEQYF
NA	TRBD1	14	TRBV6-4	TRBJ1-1	TGTGCCAGCAGAGCGACAGGGCATGGTACTGAAGCTTTCTTT	CASRATGHGTEAFF
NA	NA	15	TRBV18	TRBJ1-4	TGTGCCAGCTCACGAACGGGTTCAACTAATGAAAAACTGTTTTTT	CASSRTGSTNEKLFF
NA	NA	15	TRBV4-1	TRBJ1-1	TGCGCCAGCAGCCAAGGGAGGGAATTAAACACTGAAGCTTTCTTT	CASSQGRELNTEAFF
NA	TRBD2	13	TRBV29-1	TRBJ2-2	TGCAGCGTTAGCGGGAGGTACACCGGGGAGCTGTTTTTT	CSVSGRYTGELFF
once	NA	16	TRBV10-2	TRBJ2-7	TGCGCCAGCCACTACGACCAGGCAGGGGTCCTCTACGAGCAGTACTTC	CASHYDQAGVLYEQYF
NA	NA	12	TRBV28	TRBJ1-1	TGTGCCAGCAGTCAACAGGACACTGAAGCTTTCTTT	CASSQQDTEAFF
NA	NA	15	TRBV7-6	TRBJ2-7	TGTGCCAGCAGCCCCGGTCCGGAGGAAACCTACGAGCAGTACTTC	CASSPGPEETYEQYF
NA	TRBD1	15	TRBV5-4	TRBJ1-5	TGTGCCAGCAGCGTGGACAGGGGAGGCAATCAGCCCCAGCATTTT	CASSVDRGGNQPQHF
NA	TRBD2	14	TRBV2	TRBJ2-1	TGTGCCAGCGGGCGGGGACTAGCCTGGAATGAGCAGTTCTTC	CASGRGLAWNEQFF
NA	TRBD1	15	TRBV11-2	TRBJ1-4	TGTGCCAGCAGCACTACAGGGGGATGGGATGAAAAACTGTTTTTT	CASSTTGGWDEKLFF
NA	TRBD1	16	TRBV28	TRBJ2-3	TGTGCCAGCAGCCGCGTAGGGACAGGGAGCACAGATACGCAGTATTTT	CASSRVGTGSTDTQYF
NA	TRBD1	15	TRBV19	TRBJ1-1	TGTGCCAGTTACAATCCGGGACAGGGTTTCTCTGAAGCTTTCTTT	CASYNPGQGFSEAFF
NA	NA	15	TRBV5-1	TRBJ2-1	TGCGCCAGCAGCTTGGTAGCGAGCTCCTACAATGAGCAGTTCTTC	CASSLVASSYNEQFF
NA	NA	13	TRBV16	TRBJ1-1	TGTGCCAGCAGCCAACAAGTGGGGACTGAAGCTTTCTTT	CASSQQVGTEAFF
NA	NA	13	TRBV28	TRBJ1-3	TGTGCCAGCAGTTTATCGGGCGGAAACACCATATATTTT	CASSLSGGNTIYF
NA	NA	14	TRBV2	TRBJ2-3	TGTGCCAGCCGGACAACCGCTAGCACAGATACGCAGTATTTT	CASRTTASTDTQYF
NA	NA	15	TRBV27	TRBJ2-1	TGTGCCAGCAGTTTATCTGGGAGCTCCTACAATGAGCAGTTCTTC	CASSLSGSSYNEQFF
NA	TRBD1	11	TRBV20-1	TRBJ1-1	TGCAGTGCGCACCTAGGACAGGTGGCTTTCTTT	CSAHLGQVAFF
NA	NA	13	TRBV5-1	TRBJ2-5	TGCGCCAGCAGTTTCGGGAGTTCGGAGACCCAGTACTTC	CASSFGSSETQYF
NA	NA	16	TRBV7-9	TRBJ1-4	TGTGCCAGCAGCTTAATGGGGGGCTCGGCTAATGAAAAACTGTTTTTT	CASSLMGGSANEKLFF
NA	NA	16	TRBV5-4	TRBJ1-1	TGTGCCAGCAGCTCTCAGGCTCCTCAGGGGAACACTGAAGCTTTCTTT	CASSSQAPQGNTEAFF
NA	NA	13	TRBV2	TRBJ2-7	TGTGCCAGCAGTCCCGGGTGGGGGTACGAGCAGTACTTC	CASSPGWGYEQYF
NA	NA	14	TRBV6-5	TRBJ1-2	TGTGCCAGCAGCCGGGATGCGGGATCTGCTGGCTACACCTTC	CASSRDAGSAGYTF
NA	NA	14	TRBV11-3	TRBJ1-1	TGTGCCAGCAGCTCCGGGGGCAGAAACACTGAAGCTTTCTTT	CASSSGGRNTEAFF
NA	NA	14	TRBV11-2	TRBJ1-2	TGTGCCAGCAGCTTAGATCTTGCTAACTATGGCTACACCTTC	CASSLDLANYGYTF
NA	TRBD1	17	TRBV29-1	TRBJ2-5	TGCAGCCCTAGGGTGGTGGGGGACAGGGGGCATCAAGAGACCCAGTACTTC	CSPRVVGDRGHQETQYF
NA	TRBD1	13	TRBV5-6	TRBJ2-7	TGTGCCAGCAGCTGGGACAGGGGATACGAGCAGTACTTC	CASSWDRGYEQYF
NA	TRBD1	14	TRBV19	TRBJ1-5	TGTGCCAGTAGTCGTGGACAGGACAATCAGCCCCAGCATTTT	CASSRGQDNQPQHF
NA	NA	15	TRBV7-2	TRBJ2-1	TGTGCCAGCAGCCCTCAGGGTTGGTCCTACAATGAGCAGTTCTTC	CASSPQGWSYNEQFF
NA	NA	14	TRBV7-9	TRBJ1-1	TGTGCCAGCAGCTTCGTTCAGGGGAGCACTGAAGCTTTCTTT	CASSFVQGSTEAFF
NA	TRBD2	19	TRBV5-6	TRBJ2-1	TGTGCCAGCAGCTCTCCGCCCCCGGGACTAGCGAGGGTCCGGTTAGAGCAGTTCTTC	CASSSPPPGLARVRLEQFF
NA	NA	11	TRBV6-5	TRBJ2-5	TGTGCCAGCGGACGCCAAGAGACCCAGTACTTC	CASGRQETQYF
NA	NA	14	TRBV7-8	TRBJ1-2	TGTGCCAGCAGCTTAGAACAGGCCAACTATGGCTACACCTTC	CASSLEQANYGYTF
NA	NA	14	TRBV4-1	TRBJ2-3	TGCGCCAGCAGCCAAGATAATTCGCGTAGGGTGCGGTATTTT	CASSQDNSRRVRYF
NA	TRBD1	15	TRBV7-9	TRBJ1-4	TGTGCCAGCAGCCCACCGGGACAGGGAAAGGAAAAACTGTTTTTT	CASSPPGQGKEKLFF
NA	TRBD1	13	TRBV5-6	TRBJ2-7	TGTGCCAGCAGCGGGACAGGGGAGTACGAGCAGTACTTC	CASSGTGEYEQYF
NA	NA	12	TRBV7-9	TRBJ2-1	TGTGCCAGCAGCTTAAGGGGAAATGAGCAGTTCTTC	CASSLRGNEQFF
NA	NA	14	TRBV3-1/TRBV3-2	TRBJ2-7	TGTGCCAGCAGCCATAAGTGGAACCCCGGTGAGCAGTACTTC	CASSHKWNPGEQYF
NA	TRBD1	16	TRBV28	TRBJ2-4	TGTGCCAGCAGTTTATGGGACAGGGGGCCCAAAAACATTCAGTACTTC	CASSLWDRGPKNIQYF
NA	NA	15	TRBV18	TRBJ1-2	TGTGCCAGCTCACCACCAGGCGGAGGGAGGGATGGCTACACCTTC	CASSPPGGGRDGYTF
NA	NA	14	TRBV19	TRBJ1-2	TGTGCCAGTAGTATGGGAGGGGTAGGGTATGGCTACACCTTC	CASSMGGVGYGYTF
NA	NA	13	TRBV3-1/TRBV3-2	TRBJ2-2	TGTGCCAGCAGCCAATTTCTCACCGGGGAGCTGTTTTTT	CASSQFLTGELFF
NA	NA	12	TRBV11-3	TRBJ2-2	TGTGCCAGCAGCTTTAAACCCGGGGAGCTGTTTTTT	CASSFKPGELFF
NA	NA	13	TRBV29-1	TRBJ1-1	TGCAGCGCGCCCGCCGGGGCGGACACTGAAGCTTTCTTT	CSAPAGADTEAFF
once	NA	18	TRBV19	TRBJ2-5	TGTGCCAGTAGACCCCGCACGACTGGGACGGCATTAGGGGAGACCCAGTACTTC	CASRPRTTGTALGETQYF
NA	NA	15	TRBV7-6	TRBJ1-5	TGTGCCAGCAGCCTAGATGTGGGTTTCTCGCAGCCCCAGCATTTT	CASSLDVGFSQPQHF
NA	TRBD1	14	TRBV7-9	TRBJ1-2	TGTGCCAGCAGCTTGGGACAGAACCCCATCCTCTACACCTTC	CASSLGQNPILYTF
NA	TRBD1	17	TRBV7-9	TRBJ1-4	TGTGCCAGCAGCTTAGACGGACAGGGCTGGGGTTGGGAAAAACTGTTTTTT	CASSLDGQGWGWEKLFF
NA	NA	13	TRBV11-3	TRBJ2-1	TGTGCCAGCAGCGTGGGAATAATTAATGAGCAGTTCTTC	CASSVGIINEQFF
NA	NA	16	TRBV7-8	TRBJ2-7	TGTGCCAGCAGCTTATCCACCGGGACAATAAACTACGAGCAGTACTTC	CASSLSTGTINYEQYF
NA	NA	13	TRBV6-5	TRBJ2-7	TGTGCCAGCAGGGTCCTAGCAGATTACGAGCAGTACTTC	CASRVLADYEQYF
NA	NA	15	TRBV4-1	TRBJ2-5	TGCGCCAGCAGCCCCAGACGGCTGGGGGCAGAGACCCAGTACTTC	CASSPRRLGAETQYF